This T cell receptor beta chain is drawn from a study of cytomegalovirus exposure and HLA in healthy donors. As for this clone: The target antigen is unknown.

Study results and limitations: Only CMV serostatus was available as immune exposure information.

The primer mix had 60 Vbeta and 13 Jbeta primers. TCRdb keeps only in-frame clones here, not all; method: immunoSEQ multiplex PCR. The sample yields about 110,000 clones, more than 75% seen once. CDR1 is SQVTM, CDR2 ANQGSEA, per germline. V lost 4 bases to trimming and J lost 5 bases; unmatched junction nucleotides: 6. The CDR3 length is 14 residues. Healthy bone marrow donors supplied every sample. The sample consisted of PBMCs. The clonotype originates from a man in his forties in good health and CMV-seronegative. V is TRBV29-1 and J is TRBJ2-3; the match to TRBD1 covers 10 bases. The CDR3 DNA reads as TGCAGCGTTGTAGGTGGGACAGGGGTAGATACGCAGTATTTT. The encoded protein is CSVVGGTGVDTQYF.